This entry features one TCR beta chain sequence. Its matching antigen is unknown. The PCR employed 60 Vbeta primers together with 13 Jbeta primers. This table comes from immunoSEQ multiplex PCR, and its TCRdb copy is limited to in-frame clones, with some not included. Here the sample spans 150,000 to 200,000 clones, 75% to 90% being singletons. The data stem from a study of cytomegalovirus exposure and HLA in healthy donors. Broader study findings: TCR beta V- and J-gene trimming, according to a later analysis, was linked to a missense DCLRE1C variant. Later analysis indicated greater clonal expansion among HLA-associated TCR beta chains than among equally common other chains. Altogether, more than 150 TCR beta chains were recorded as cytomegalovirus-associated.

CDR1 is MDHEN, CDR2 SYDVKM, per germline. The ends were cut back, 5 bases at V and 4 bases at J, with 14 bases in the middle. The CDR3 sequence is 14 residues long. The J gene is TRBJ1-1, the V gene TRBV28; D ambiguous. The receptor's source is a boy aged 2 to 9 in good health and CMV-seronegative. The sample consisted of PBMCs. CDR3 loop: CASSLWEAPTEAFF. In nucleotides, the CDR3 is TGTGCCAGCAGTCTGTGGGAGGCCCCCACTGAAGCTTTCTTT.